The 30 T cell receptor beta chains listed next were all sequenced from one sample in a study of shared T cell receptors in the human thymus. TCRdb's copy holds only in-frame clones and misses some; the assay was immunoSEQ multiplex PCR. The top ten clones hold roughly 0.02% of a sample with about 380,000 clones, 95% of them seen once. The sequencing sample was made of thymocytes. The receptors shown here come from a human donor.

The V gene is TRBV29-1, the J gene TRBJ1-5; 8 bases fit TRBD1. CDR1 SQVTM and CDR2 ANQGSEA come from the germline V gene. The V segment lost 4 bases and the J segment 4 bases; nucleotides outside the gene matches: 3. This CDR3 has 13 residues. The CDR3 protein is CSVGQGKNQPQHF. CDR3 in DNA: TGCAGCGTTGGACAGGGGAAAAATCAGCCCCAGCATTTT. Full variable domain (rest looked up from reference TRBV29-1 and TRBJ1-5): SAVISQKPSRDICQRGTSLTIQCQVDSQVTMMFWYRQQPGQSLTLIATANQGSEATYESGFVIDKFPISRPNLTFSTLTVSNMSPEDSSIYLCSVGQGKNQPQHFGDGTRLSIL.

The chain combines TRBV19 with TRBJ1-5; the match to TRBD1 covers 10 bases. After removal of 3 bases from V and 0 bases from J, the junction contained 11 bases not matched to a gene. This CDR3 has 19 amino acids. Germline-derived CDR1 and CDR2 are LNHDA and SQIVND (reference sequence). This chain's CDR3 is CASSMRVTGGRYSNQPQHF. The CDR3 region has the DNA TGTGCCAGTAGTATGAGGGTGACAGGGGGCCGATATAGCAATCAGCCCCAGCATTTT.

V is TRBV7-8 and J is TRBJ2-1, with 9 positions matching TRBD1. CDR1 and CDR2 from the germline V gene are SGHVS and FQNEAQ. Trimming took 5 bases from V and 0 from J; bases not matched to a gene: 8. The CDR3 sequence is 17 residues long. The CDR3 nucleotides read TGTGCCAGCAGCCCCGGACAGGGGAAAAGCTCCTACAATGAGCAGTTCTTC. This gives the protein CASSPGQGKSSYNEQFF.

The chain combines TRBV28 with TRBJ2-7; TRBD1 matches 7 bases. Germline trimming cut 5 bases from V and 2 bases from J; bases unmatched to any gene: 30. CDR1 and CDR2 from the germline V gene are MDHEN and SYDVKM. CDR3 length: 22 residues. This CDR3 is CASSPSLWPWAGGSLNTYEQYF. CDR3 nucleotides: TGTGCCAGCAGTCCCTCCCTTTGGCCTTGGGCAGGGGGAAGTCTCAATACCTACGAGCAGTACTTC.

The chain uses TRBV28 and TRBJ2-3, with TRBD2 as a possible D gene (6 bases). Between the trimmed V and J ends, which lost 11 bases and 1 base, there was a span of 10 bases. The germline V gene encodes CDR1 MDHEN and CDR2 SYDVKM. CDR3 length: 12 residues. CDR3 DNA sequence: TGTGCCGGCGGGAAGGGCACAGATACGCAGTATTTT. Translation gives CAGGKGTDTQYF.

The CDR3 region is CASSEVCRESNQPQHF. As DNA, the CDR3 is TGTGCCAGCAGTGAAGTGTGCAGGGAAAGCAATCAGCCCCAGCATTTT. The rearrangement joins TRBV6-1 to TRBJ1-5; a possible D gene is TRBD1 (5 bases). V was clipped by 1 base and J by 1 base, with 11 bases between them. This CDR3 has 16 residues. Germline V gene sequence: CDR1 MNHNS, CDR2 SASEGT.

This chain connects TRBV28 to TRBJ2-7; D possibly corresponds to TRBD2 (6 bases). Trimming stripped 6 bases from V and 3 bases from J, with 15 bases between. Germline-derived CDR1 and CDR2 are MDHEN and SYDVKM. There are 14 residues in the CDR3. The CDR3 sequence is CASSQRLVYYEQYF. The CDR3 coding sequence is TGTGCCAGCAGCCAGAGACTAGTTTACTACGAGCAGTACTTC.

The J gene is TRBJ1-5, the V gene TRBV6-6, with a possible D match to TRBD1 (6 bases). The CDR3 sequence is 15 residues long. CDR1 is MNHNY and CDR2 is SVGAGI in the germline V gene (reference sequence). The ends were cut back, 6 bases at V and 3 bases at J, with 15 bases in the middle. CDR3 nucleotide sequence: TGTGCCAGCAGCACAATTACAGGGCTCAATCAGCCCCAGCATTTT. Protein sequence: CASSTITGLNQPQHF.

The genes are TRBV18 and TRBJ2-7, with 10 bases identical to TRBD1. The CDR3 spans 13 residues. The junction had 1 base not matched to a gene; V was cut back by 3 bases and J by 5 bases. The V gene's germline CDR1 is KGHSH and CDR2 LQKENI. CDR3 amino acids: CASSPGTGDEQYF. The DNA of the CDR3 is TGTGCCAGCTCACCCGGGACAGGGGACGAGCAGTACTTC. Supplemented by reference TRBV18 and TRBJ2-7, the full variable domain reads NAGVMQNPRHLVRRRGQEARLRCSPMKGHSHVYWYRQLPEEGLKFMVYLQKENIIDESGMPKERFSAEFPKEGPSILRIQQVVRGDSAAYFCASSPGTGDEQYFGPGTRLTVT.

This clone occurred once. The chain employs TRBV27 and TRBJ2-3; D is ambiguous. The CDR3 loop spans 16 amino acids. CDR1 MNHEY and CDR2 SMNVEV come from the germline V gene (reference sequence). V was cut by 5 bases and J by 5 bases, with 20 bases left in between. The CDR3 DNA sequence: TGTGCCAGCAGTCCCTACACGAAATTTGGTGTAGATACGCAGTATTTT. Protein product: CASSPYTKFGVDTQYF.

This chain joins TRBV6-4 and TRBJ2-2; a weak D match, TRBD1 (8 bases). Per germline, CDR1 MRHNA and CDR2 SNTAGT. This CDR3 comprises 15 residues. The V end lost 6 bases, the J end lost 7 bases, and 18 bases lay between the germline ends. This CDR3 reads CASSGTGGESGELFF. The CDR3 bases are TGTGCCAGCAGCGGTACAGGGGGGGAGAGCGGGGAGCTGTTTTTT.

This clone was counted a single time. The gene calls are TRBV10-3 and TRBJ1-3, with D uncertain. Trimming removed 7 bases from V and 3 bases from J, with 13 bases in between. Germline values: CDR1 ENHRY, CDR2 SYGVKD. The CDR3 covers 14 residues. CDR3 region: CAIKASRLGNTIYF. The DNA for the CDR3 is TGTGCCATCAAGGCTTCCAGGCTTGGAAACACCATATATTTT.

The chain links TRBV27 to TRBJ2-7; D might be TRBD1 (7 bases). CDR3 length equals 15 residues. V was trimmed by 4 bases and J by 6 bases, leaving 19 bases between them. CDR1 is MNHEY, CDR2 SMNVEV, per germline (reference sequence). Here the CDR3 reads CASSSRIRGVGEQYF. Written as DNA, the CDR3 is TGTGCCAGCAGTTCAAGAATCAGGGGGGTCGGCGAGCAGTACTTC.

This chain joins TRBV28 and TRBJ1-2, with D perhaps TRBD1 (5 bases). Deletions cut 4 bases from V and 4 bases from J, with 10 bases between. CDR3 length: 13 amino acids. Looked up from germline, CDR1 is MDHEN and CDR2 is SYDVKM. The CDR3 spells CASSSTVSYGYTF. The CDR3 DNA follows: TGTGCCAGCAGTTCGACAGTAAGCTATGGCTACACCTTC.

The chain has TRBV28 and TRBJ2-1; D remains ambiguous. CDR3 length equals 15 residues. CDR1 is MDHEN, CDR2 SYDVKM, per germline. The V and J ends lost 2 bases and 1 base respectively, with 9 bases between them. The CDR3 region has the DNA TGTGCCAGCAGTTTAGCCTGGGGTTCCTACAATGAGCAGTTCTTC. It codes for CASSLAWGSYNEQFF.

V gene TRBV5-6 combines with J gene TRBJ2-7, with 13 bases lining up with TRBD2. Looked up from germline, CDR1 is SGHDT and CDR2 is YYEEEE. This CDR3 region has 15 residues. V shed 7 bases, J shed 2 bases, and the junction held 6 bases outside the gene matches. The CDR3, as DNA: TGTGCCAGCGCCATCGGACTAGCGGGAGCCTACGAGCAGTACTTC. It encodes CASAIGLAGAYEQYF.

The chain is built from TRBV18 and TRBJ2-1, with TRBD2 identical over 9 bases. From germline, CDR1 is KGHSH and CDR2 LQKENI. The CDR3 sequence is 18 residues long. V lost 4 bases to trimming and J lost 0 bases; unmatched junction nucleotides: 10. The CDR3 DNA sequence: TGTGCCAGCTCACAAGAGGGGCTTAGCGGGAGCTCCTACAATGAGCAGTTCTTC. This encodes CASSQEGLSGSSYNEQFF.

The chain carries TRBV7-2 and TRBJ2-1; 7 positions match TRBD2. Germline V lookup: CDR1 SGHTA, CDR2 FQGNSA. With 2 bases clipped from V and 1 base from J, the junction kept 5 bases outside the gene matches. This CDR3 has 16 residues. Here the CDR3 DNA reads TGTGCCAGCAGCTTACTTGACGGGGGGTCCTACAATGAGCAGTTCTTC. Translation gives CASSLLDGGSYNEQFF.

The rearrangement links TRBV6-1 to TRBJ2-2; D could derive from TRBD1 or TRBD2 (5 bases each). In germline, CDR1 is MNHNS, CDR2 SASEGT. Trimming stripped 1 base from V and 6 bases from J, with 15 bases between. The CDR3 length is 16 residues. CDR3 in DNA: TGTGCCAGCAGTGAAGTGGGGGTTCAGTCTCCCGGGGAGCTGTTTTTT. Encoded protein: CASSEVGVQSPGELFF.

The V and J genes are TRBV4-2 and TRBJ2-5, with 12 bases that match TRBD2. CDR3 length: 16 amino acids. After removal of 4 bases from V and 4 bases from J, the junction contained 7 bases not matched to a gene. Germline loops: CDR1 LGHNA, CDR2 YNFKEQ. The chain's CDR3 is CASSLRTSGKGETQYF. CDR3 DNA sequence: TGTGCCAGCAGCCTCAGGACTAGCGGGAAGGGAGAGACCCAGTACTTC.

V usage is TRBV5-1 and J usage is TRBJ2-1; TRBD2 matches 7 bases. The CDR3 is 14 amino acids. CDR1 is SGHRS and CDR2 is YFSETQ in the germline V gene. With V trimmed by 3 bases and J by 6 bases, 6 bases remained unmatched. The CDR3 spells CASSYGLVVNEQFF. The CDR3 nucleotides read TGCGCCAGCAGCTACGGACTAGTGGTCAATGAGCAGTTCTTC.

The chain is built from TRBV4-1 and TRBJ2-3, with TRBD2 identical over 10 bases. This CDR3 region has 17 residues. CDR1 and CDR2 (germline): MGHRA, YSYEKL. Unmatched junction bases numbered 8, after V lost 0 bases and J lost 5 bases. As DNA, the CDR3 is TGCGCCAGCAGCCAAGAGGGAGCGGGAGGGCCTGGAGATACGCAGTATTTT. Translation gives CASSQEGAGGPGDTQYF.

The CDR3 region has the DNA TGTGCCAGCAGCCCCCGGACATCGACCTACGAGCAGTACTTC. Its translation is CASSPRTSTYEQYF. This chain uses TRBV7-9 with TRBJ2-7, with a weak D call TRBD1 (5 bases). The germline gives CDR1 SEHNR, CDR2 FQNEAQ (reference sequence). Trimming removed 5 bases from V and 2 bases from J, with 13 bases in between. CDR3 size: 14 residues. Using reference TRBV7-9 and TRBJ2-7 for the parts outside the CDR3, the full variable domain is DTGVSQNPRHKITKRGQNVTFRCDPISEHNRLYWYRQTLGQGPEFLTYFQNEAQLEKSRLLSDRFSAERPKGSFSTLEIQRTEQGDSAMYLCASSPRTSTYEQYFGPGTRLTVT.

The CDR3 DNA reads as TGTGCCAGCACCCCAGCGAACGAGCAGTACTTC. Encoded protein: CASTPANEQYF. The chain employs TRBV7-9 and TRBJ2-7; no clear D gene. The V gene's germline CDR1 is SEHNR and CDR2 FQNEAQ (reference sequence). The CDR3 consists of 11 residues. Trimming shortened V by 7 bases and J by 5 bases, and 9 bases separated the two germline ends.

This clone was found a few times. This chain uses TRBV19 with TRBJ1-1, with 8 bases that match TRBD1. In germline, CDR1 is LNHDA, CDR2 SQIVND (reference sequence). Germline trimming cut 5 bases from V and 7 bases from J; bases unmatched to any gene: 0. The CDR3 spans 11 residues. Written as DNA, the CDR3 is TGTGCCAGTAGTGACAGGGGTGAAGCTTTCTTT. As protein: CASSDRGEAFF. Complete variable domain (other parts from reference TRBV19 and TRBJ1-1): DGGITQSPKYLFRKEGQNVTLSCEQNLNHDAMYWYRQDPGQGLRLIYYSQIVNDFQKGDIAEGYSVSREKKESFPLTVTSAQKNPTAFYLCASSDRGEAFFGQGTRLTVV.

The J gene is TRBJ2-7, the V gene TRBV27; D might be TRBD1 or TRBD2, each matching 6 bases. CDR3 length: 16 residues. The germline gives CDR1 MNHEY, CDR2 SMNVEV (reference sequence). Trimming removed 5 bases from V and 1 base from J, with 18 bases in between. CDR3 residues: CASSPQDQGTSYEQYF. The CDR3 DNA reads TGTGCCAGCAGTCCGCAGGACCAGGGGACTTCCTACGAGCAGTACTTC.

This clone was seen a few times. This chain joins TRBV7-8 and TRBJ1-2; no reliable D call. There are 12 residues in the CDR3. Trimming removed 3 bases at V and 7 bases at J, with 9 bases between. Germline assignment: CDR1 SGHVS and CDR2 FQNEAQ. Here the CDR3 DNA reads TGTGCCAGCAGCTTCGGGCCCATTGGCTACACCTTC. Protein: CASSFGPIGYTF.

This chain connects TRBV27 to TRBJ1-5; D gene ambiguous. This CDR3 region has 14 residues. The germline V gene has CDR1 MNHEY and CDR2 SMNVEV (reference sequence). V shed 6 bases and J shed 0 bases, with 9 bases lying between them. For the CDR3, the DNA is TGTGCCAGCAGCGCGAAATATAGCAATCAGCCCCAGCATTTT. It specifies CASSAKYSNQPQHF.

The rearrangement uses TRBV10-3 and TRBJ2-7; 12 nucleotides agree with TRBD2. J was trimmed by 7 bases and V by 2 bases; bases with no gene match: 9. CDR3 size: 16 residues. Germline V gene lookup returns CDR1 ENHRY and CDR2 SYGVKD. The CDR3 loop reads CAISEKVGTSGYEQYF. DNA of the CDR3: TGTGCCATCAGTGAGAAGGTCGGGACTAGCGGGTATGAGCAGTACTTC.

The chain carries TRBV5-4 and TRBJ1-2; D may be TRBD1 (5 bases). The germline gives CDR1 SGHNT, CDR2 YYREEE (reference sequence). CDR3 length: 14 residues. The V end lost 4 bases, the J end lost 4 bases, and 14 bases lay between the germline ends. CDR3 nucleotides: TGTGCCAGCAGCCCGGGACCGTCGCCCTATGGCTACACCTTC. Translating gives CASSPGPSPYGYTF.